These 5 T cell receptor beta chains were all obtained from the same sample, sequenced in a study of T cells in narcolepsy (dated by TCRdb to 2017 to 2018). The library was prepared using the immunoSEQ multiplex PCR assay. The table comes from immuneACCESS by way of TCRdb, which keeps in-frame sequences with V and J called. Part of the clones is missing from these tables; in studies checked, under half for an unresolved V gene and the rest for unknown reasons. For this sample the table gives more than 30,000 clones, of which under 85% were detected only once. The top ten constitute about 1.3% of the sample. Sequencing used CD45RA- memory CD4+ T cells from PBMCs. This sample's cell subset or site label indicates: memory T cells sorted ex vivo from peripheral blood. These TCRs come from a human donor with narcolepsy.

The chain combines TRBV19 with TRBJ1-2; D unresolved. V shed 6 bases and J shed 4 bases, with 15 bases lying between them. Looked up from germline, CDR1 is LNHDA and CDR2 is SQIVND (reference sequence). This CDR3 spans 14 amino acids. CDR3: CASRDRYSRYGYTF. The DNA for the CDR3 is TGTGCCAGTAGGGACCGCTATTCTCGCTATGGCTACACCTTC.

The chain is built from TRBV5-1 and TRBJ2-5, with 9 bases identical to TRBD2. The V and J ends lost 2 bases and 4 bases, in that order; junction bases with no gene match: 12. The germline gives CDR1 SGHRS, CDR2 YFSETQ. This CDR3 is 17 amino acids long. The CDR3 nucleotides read TGCGCCAGCAGCTTAGGCCCGCGGGGGGGCCTGATAGAGACCCAGTACTTC. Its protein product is CASSLGPRGGLIETQYF.

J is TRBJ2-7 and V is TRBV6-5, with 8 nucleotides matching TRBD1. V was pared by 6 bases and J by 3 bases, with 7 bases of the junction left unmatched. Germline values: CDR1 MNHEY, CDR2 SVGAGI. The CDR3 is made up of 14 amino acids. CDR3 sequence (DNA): TGTGCCAGCAGGGGGGGACAGGTGTACTACGAGCAGTACGTC. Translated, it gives CASRGGQVYYEQYV.

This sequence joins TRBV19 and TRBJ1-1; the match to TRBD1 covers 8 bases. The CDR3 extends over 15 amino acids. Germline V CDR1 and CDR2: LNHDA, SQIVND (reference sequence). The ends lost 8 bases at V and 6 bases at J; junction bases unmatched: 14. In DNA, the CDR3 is TGTGCCAGTTTAGACAGGGGAGGTCCTAACGCTGAAGCTTTCTTT. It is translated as CASLDRGGPNAEAFF.

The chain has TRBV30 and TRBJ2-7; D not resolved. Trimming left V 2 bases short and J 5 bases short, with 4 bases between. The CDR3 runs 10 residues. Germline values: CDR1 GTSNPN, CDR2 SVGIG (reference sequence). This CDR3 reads CAWSHNEQYF. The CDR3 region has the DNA TGTGCCTGGAGTCACAACGAGCAGTACTTC.